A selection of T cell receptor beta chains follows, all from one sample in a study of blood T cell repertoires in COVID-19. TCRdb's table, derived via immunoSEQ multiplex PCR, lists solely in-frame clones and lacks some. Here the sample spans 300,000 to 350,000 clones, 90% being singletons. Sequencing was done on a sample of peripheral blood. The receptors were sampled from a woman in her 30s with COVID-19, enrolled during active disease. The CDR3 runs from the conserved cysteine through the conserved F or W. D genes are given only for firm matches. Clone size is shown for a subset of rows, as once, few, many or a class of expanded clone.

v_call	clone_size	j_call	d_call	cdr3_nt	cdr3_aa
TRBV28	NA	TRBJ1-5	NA	TGTGCCAGCAGCCTCGACGGAGCTAGCAATCAGCCCCAGCATTTT	CASSLDGASNQPQHF
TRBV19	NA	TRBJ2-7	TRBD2	TGTGCCAGTAGTACTAGCGGGAGGGCCTACGAGCAGTACTTC	CASSTSGRAYEQYF
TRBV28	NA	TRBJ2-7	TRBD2	TGTGCCAGCAGTTTATACCCGGGACTAGGGATCGAGCAGTACTTC	CASSLYPGLGIEQYF
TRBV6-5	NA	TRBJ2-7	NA	TGTGCCAGCGGAAGAGGAGAAGGCGAGCAGTACTTC	CASGRGEGEQYF
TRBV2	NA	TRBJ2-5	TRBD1	TGTGCCAGCAGGGACAGGGCGTTAGAGACCCAGTACTTC	CASRDRALETQYF
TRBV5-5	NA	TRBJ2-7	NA	TGTGCCAGCAGCTTACAGAACTACGAGCAGTACTTC	CASSLQNYEQYF
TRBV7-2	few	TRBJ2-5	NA	TGTGCCAGCTCCCCCGGCGGCCTCCAAGAGACCCAGTACTTC	CASSPGGLQETQYF
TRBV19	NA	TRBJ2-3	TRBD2	TGTGCCAGTACGGTAGCGGGAGGGCCTTTTACCGCAGATACGCAGTATTTT	CASTVAGGPFTADTQYF
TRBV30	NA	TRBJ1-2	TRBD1	TGTGCCTGCCCGGGACAGGGGTGGGGCTACACCTTC	CACPGQGWGYTF
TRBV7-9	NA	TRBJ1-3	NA	TGTGCCAGCAGCTTACCCCCTCCCCACACCATATATTTT	CASSLPPPHTIYF
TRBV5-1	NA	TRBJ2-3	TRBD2	TGCGCCAGCAGCTTGGCCGGGACTAGCAGCGTCACAGATACGCAGTATTTT	CASSLAGTSSVTDTQYF
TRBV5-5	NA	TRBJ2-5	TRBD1	TGTGCCAGCAGGTTCCAGGGGGCCGGGACCCAGTACTTC	CASRFQGAGTQYF
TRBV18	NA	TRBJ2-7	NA	TGTGCCAGCTCACCATTCTCAGGGAATACTCCCTACGAGCAGTACTTC	CASSPFSGNTPYEQYF
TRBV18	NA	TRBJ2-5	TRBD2	TGTGCCAGCTCACCATTCTCAGCGGGAGGGCAAGAGACCCAGTACTTC	CASSPFSAGGQETQYF
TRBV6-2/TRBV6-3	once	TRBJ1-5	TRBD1	TGTGCCAGCAGTCCCACAGGGGGCGGTCAGCCCCAGCATTTT	CASSPTGGGQPQHF
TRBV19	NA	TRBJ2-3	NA	TGTGCCAGTAGTATAGCGGGAGTGGCAGATACGCAGTATTTT	CASSIAGVADTQYF
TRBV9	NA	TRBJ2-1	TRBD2	TGTGCCAGCAGCGTCTCTAGCGGGAACTACAATGAGCAGTTCTTC	CASSVSSGNYNEQFF
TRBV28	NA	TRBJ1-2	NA	TGTGCCAGCAGTTTACTGTCAGCTAACTATGGCTACACCTTC	CASSLLSANYGYTF
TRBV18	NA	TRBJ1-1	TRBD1	TGTGCCAGCTCACCCCTGGACAGGGACACTGAAGCTTTCTTT	CASSPLDRDTEAFF
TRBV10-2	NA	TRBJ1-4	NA	TGCGCCAGCACGGAGGGCGCTAATGAAAAACTGTTTTTT	CASTEGANEKLFF
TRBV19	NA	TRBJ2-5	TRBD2	TGTGCCAGTAGTACGCCGGGCGGGGGAAGAAGGGACCAGTACTTC	CASSTPGGGRRDQYF
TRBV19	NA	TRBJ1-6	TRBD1	TGTGCCAGTAGTAACCGCGGGACAGTGCGGTCACCCCTCCACTTT	CASSNRGTVRSPLHF
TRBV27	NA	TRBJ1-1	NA	TGTGCCAGCAGTACCCCCTTGGGGGGTGTGACTGAAGCTTTCTTT	CASSTPLGGVTEAFF
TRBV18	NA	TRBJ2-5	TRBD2	TGTGCCAGCTCGGAGGGACGGACTAGCGGGAGTGGAGAGACCCAGTACTTC	CASSEGRTSGSGETQYF
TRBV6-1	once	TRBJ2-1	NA	TGTGCCAGCAGTGAAGGGTACCAGGAGCAGTTCTTC	CASSEGYQEQFF
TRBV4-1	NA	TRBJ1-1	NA	TGCGCCAGCAGCTCCCCATCAGGGATAAACACTGAAGCTTTCTTT	CASSSPSGINTEAFF
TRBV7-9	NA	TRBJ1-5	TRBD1	TGTGCCAGCAGCCCTGGAGGTCAGGGGGCGAATCAGCCCCAGCATTTT	CASSPGGQGANQPQHF
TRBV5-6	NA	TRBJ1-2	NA	TGTGCCAGCAGCTTAGCAGGGAACTATGGCTACACCTTC	CASSLAGNYGYTF
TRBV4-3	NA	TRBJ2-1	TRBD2	TGCGCCAGCAGCCAAGATAGCGGGGGAGCAGGCAGTGAGCAGTTCTTC	CASSQDSGGAGSEQFF
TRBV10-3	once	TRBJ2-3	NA	TGTGCCATCAGCTCCGGACGGGAAGATACGCAGTATTTT	CAISSGREDTQYF
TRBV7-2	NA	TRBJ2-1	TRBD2	TGTGCCAGCAGCTTAGGGACTAGCGGCTACAATGAGCAGTTCTTC	CASSLGTSGYNEQFF
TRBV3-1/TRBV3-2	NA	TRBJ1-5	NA	TGTGCCAGCAGCCCGCGACAGATAAATCAGCCCCAGCATTTT	CASSPRQINQPQHF
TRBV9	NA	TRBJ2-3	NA	TGTGCCAGCAGCGGTACCGGGACTCGCACAGATACGCAGTATTTT	CASSGTGTRTDTQYF
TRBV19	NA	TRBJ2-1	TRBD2	TGTGCCAGTAGTATCGGAAGGCTAGCGGGAGGGCCCAGCTCCTACAATGAGCAGTTCTTC	CASSIGRLAGGPSSYNEQFF
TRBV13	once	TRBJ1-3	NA	TGTGCCAGCAGCATTGGACAGGGAAACACCATATATTTT	CASSIGQGNTIYF
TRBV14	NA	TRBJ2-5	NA	TGTGCCAGCAGCCGTATAGACACCCTACGGTGGGAGACCCAGTACTTC	CASSRIDTLRWETQYF
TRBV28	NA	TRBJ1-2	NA	TGTGCCAGCAGTTTAGCCCTAACAGGGTATGGCTACACCTTC	CASSLALTGYGYTF
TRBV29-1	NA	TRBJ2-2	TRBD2	TGCAGCGTTGACCCAGCGGGAGTACCCGGGGAGCTGTTTTTT	CSVDPAGVPGELFF
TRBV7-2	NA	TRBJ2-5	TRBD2	TGTGCCAGCAGCTTAATCCCTAGCGGGAGAGGAGAGACCCAGTACTTC	CASSLIPSGRGETQYF
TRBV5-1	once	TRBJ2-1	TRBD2	TGCGCCAGCAGCCCTGTACTAGCGGGAGGGCAGAGTGAGCAGTTCTTC	CASSPVLAGGQSEQFF
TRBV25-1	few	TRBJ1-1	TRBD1	TGTGCCAGCAGTGGTCCACAGGGGACTGAAGCTTTCTTT	CASSGPQGTEAFF
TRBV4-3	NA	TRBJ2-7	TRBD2	TGCGCCAGCAGCCAAGGTCTAGCGGGAGGGTGGGAGCAGTACTTC	CASSQGLAGGWEQYF
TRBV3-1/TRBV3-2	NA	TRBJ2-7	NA	TGTGCCAGCAGCCCGTTTCCCGGGAGCTCCTACGAGCAGTACTTC	CASSPFPGSSYEQYF
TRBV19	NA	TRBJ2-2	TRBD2	TGTGCCAGTAGTATCCGGGCTAGCGGGAGTGAGGGGGAGCTGTTTTTT	CASSIRASGSEGELFF
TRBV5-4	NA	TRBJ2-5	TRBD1	TGTGCCAGCAGCCCCTGGACAGGCCTGGGGGAGACCCAGTACTTC	CASSPWTGLGETQYF
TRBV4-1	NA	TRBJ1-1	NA	TGCGCCAGCAGCCCTACAGGGTTTTACGCTTTCTTT	CASSPTGFYAFF
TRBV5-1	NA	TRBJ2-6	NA	TGCGCCAGCAGCTCGGTAGCTGGGGCCAACGTCCTGACTTTC	CASSSVAGANVLTF
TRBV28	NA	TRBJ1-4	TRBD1	TGTGCCAGCAGTAAACATCCGGGACAGCCACGGCGACTGTTTTTT	CASSKHPGQPRRLFF
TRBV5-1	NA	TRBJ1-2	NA	TGCGCCAGCAGCGCCGGGACTGCTTGGAGGAGCACCTTC	CASSAGTAWRSTF
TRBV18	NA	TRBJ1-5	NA	TGTGCCAGCTCACCGCAGGCACAGGCTAATCAGCCCCAGCATTTT	CASSPQAQANQPQHF
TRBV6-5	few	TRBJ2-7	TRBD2	TGTGCCAGCAGTTACTTCGGTGCTAGCGGGAGCGACGAGCAGTACTTC	CASSYFGASGSDEQYF
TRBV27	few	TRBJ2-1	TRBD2	TGTGCCAGCAGTCCTCAGGGCGGGGGGAGCAATGAGCAGTTCTTC	CASSPQGGGSNEQFF
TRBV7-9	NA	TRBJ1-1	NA	TGTGCCAGCAGCCTAACACCCCAGGGTGAAGCTTTCTTT	CASSLTPQGEAFF
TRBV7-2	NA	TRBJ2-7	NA	TGTGCCAGCAGCTTAGGGGGGCCGGAGGAGCAGTACTTC	CASSLGGPEEQYF
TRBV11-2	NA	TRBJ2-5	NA	TGTGCCAGCAGCTTAGGGGTGCGGGAGACCCAGTACTTC	CASSLGVRETQYF
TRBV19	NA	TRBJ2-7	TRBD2	TGTGCCAGTAGTATTGGGACTAGCGGGACCTACGAGCAGTACTTC	CASSIGTSGTYEQYF
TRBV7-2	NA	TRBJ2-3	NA	TGTGCCAGCAGCCCACTGACGGGGGTAAGCACAGATACGCAGTATTTT	CASSPLTGVSTDTQYF
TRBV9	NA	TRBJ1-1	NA	TGTGCCAGCAGCGTAGGTAAACCAACAACCGGACAGCCAAAGTTCGGGACTGAAGCTTTCTTT	CASSVGKPTTGQPKFGTEAFF
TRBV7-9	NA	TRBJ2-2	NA	TGTGCCAGCAGCTTATCGGGGGGCCTGGTCAACACCGGGGAGCTGTTTTTT	CASSLSGGLVNTGELFF
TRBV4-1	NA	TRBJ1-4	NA	TGCGCCAGCAGCCAGGAATCCGGGTATGCTAATGAAAAACTGTTTTTT	CASSQESGYANEKLFF